The 20 T cell receptor beta chains below come from one sample, sequenced in a study of T cell responses to AZD1222 COVID-19 vaccine. The method was immunoSEQ multiplex PCR; TCRdb's version includes in-frame clones alone and lacks a portion of them. Among 55,000 to 65,000 clones listed, over 65% were seen once. Sequences were derived from peripheral blood, sampled 28 days after the second AZD1222 dose. These receptors came from an adult who received the AZD1222 COVID-19 vaccine.

The chain joins TRBV3-1 (or the pseudogene TRBV3-2) to TRBJ2-4; the D is unclear. The CDR3 contains 14 residues. V was cut by 5 bases and J by 1 base, with 9 bases left in between. Germline assignment: CDR1 LGHDT and CDR2 YNNKEL (reference sequence). The CDR3 loop reads CASSLQGAKNIQYF. The CDR3 DNA sequence: TGTGCCAGCAGCTTACAAGGGGCCAAAAACATTCAGTACTTC.

The chain uses TRBV28 and TRBJ1-2, with TRBD1 matching over 8 bases. In germline, CDR1 is MDHEN, CDR2 SYDVKM. CDR3 length equals 14 residues. With 6 bases clipped from V and 7 bases from J, the junction kept 10 bases outside the gene matches. The CDR3, as DNA: TGTGCCAGCAGAGGACAGGGTACTTACGGTGGCTACACCTTC. This codes for CASRGQGTYGGYTF.

V gene TRBV29-1 combines with J gene TRBJ1-3; D is unclear. CDR3 length: 11 amino acids. The V gene's germline CDR1 is SQVTM and CDR2 ANQGSEA. Trimming took off 7 bases at V and 5 bases at J, with 9 bases between the two ends. The CDR3 is CSGSERNTIYF. The CDR3 DNA reads as TGCAGCGGCTCCGAACGAAACACCATATATTTT.

The genes are TRBV7-8 and TRBJ1-6; the match to TRBD1 covers 10 bases. Germline V CDR1 and CDR2: SGHVS, FQNEAQ. V lost 5 bases, J lost 9 bases, and 7 bases stayed unmatched. There are 15 residues in the CDR3. As DNA, the CDR3 is TGTGCCAGCAGCCCGAGACAGGGGGCCGCTTCACCCCTCCACTTT. Amino acids: CASSPRQGAASPLHF. The full variable domain, completed using reference TRBV7-8 and TRBJ1-6, is GAGVSQSPRYKVAKRGQDVALRCDPISGHVSLFWYQQALGQGPEFLTYFQNEAQLDKSGLPSDRFFAERPEGSVSTLKIQRTQQEDSAVYLCASSPRQGAASPLHFGNGTRLTVT.

This clone was counted only a few times. V gene TRBV4-3 combines with J gene TRBJ1-6; D ambiguous. CDR1 and CDR2 (germline): LGHNA, YSLEER. This CDR3 spans 14 amino acids. The ends were cut back, 0 bases at V and 9 bases at J, with 9 bases in the middle. CDR3 sequence: CASSQDRTLSPLHF. The CDR3 DNA reads as TGCGCCAGCAGCCAAGACAGAACCCTTTCACCCCTCCACTTT.

The genes are TRBV5-4 and TRBJ2-3; no reliable D call. Trimming took off 4 bases at V and 2 bases at J, with 5 bases between the two ends. CDR1 SGHNT and CDR2 YYREEE come from the germline V gene (reference sequence). This CDR3 has 12 residues. The CDR3 sequence is CASSPHTDTQYF. CDR3 in DNA: TGTGCCAGCAGCCCCCACACAGATACGCAGTATTTT.

This chain links TRBV3-1 (or the pseudogene TRBV3-2) with TRBJ1-2; TRBD1 might be the D (6 bases). CDR1 LGHDT and CDR2 YNNKEL come from the germline V gene (reference sequence). The CDR3 is 15 amino acids. Trimming took 0 bases from V and 2 from J, leaving 10 bases between them. The chain's CDR3 is CASSQDIGQNYGYTF. Here the CDR3 DNA reads TGTGCCAGCAGCCAAGATATAGGACAGAACTATGGCTACACCTTC.

This clone was seen more than once but under ten times. The chain is built from TRBV27 and TRBJ1-5; 9 positions agree with TRBD1. Germline-derived CDR1 and CDR2 are MNHEY and SMNVEV (reference sequence). Unmatched junction bases numbered 7, after V lost 5 bases and J lost 2 bases. The CDR3 loop spans 16 amino acids. CDR3 DNA: TGTGCCAGCAGTCCGTGGGGACAGGGTGGCAATCAGCCCCAGCATTTT. It encodes CASSPWGQGGNQPQHF.

This clone was seen a few times. V gene TRBV13 combines with J gene TRBJ1-4; D gene unclear. Germline V gene sequence: CDR1 PRHDT, CDR2 FYEKMQ (reference sequence). The CDR3 length is 15 residues. Trimming pared 4 bases from V and 6 bases from J, leaving 15 bases between. CDR3 DNA: TGTGCCAGCAGCTCCCCTGATGAGGGAGATGAAAAACTGTTTTTT. This codes for CASSSPDEGDEKLFF.

V gene TRBV24-1 combines with J gene TRBJ2-3; a possible D gene is TRBD1 (5 bases). The germline gives CDR1 KGHDR, CDR2 SFDVKD. V was cut by 2 bases and J by 0 bases, with 11 bases left in between. There are 16 residues in the CDR3. The CDR3 protein is CATSDWGSASTDTQYF. Written as DNA, the CDR3 is TGTGCCACCAGTGATTGGGGCAGCGCTAGCACAGATACGCAGTATTTT.

This clone has only one observation. The CDR3 coding sequence is TGCGCCAGCAGCCAAAGGACCGGGAGCTCCTACGAGCAGTACTTC. It specifies CASSQRTGSSYEQYF. This sequence joins TRBV4-3 and TRBJ2-7; the D gene is possibly TRBD2 (6 bases). Trimming took off 2 bases at V and 0 bases at J, with 11 bases between the two ends. CDR3 length: 15 amino acids. Germline CDR1 is LGHNA and CDR2 is YSLEER.

The V gene is TRBV28, the J gene TRBJ1-6; 9 nucleotides align to TRBD1. This CDR3 is built from 16 residues. V dropped 6 bases and J dropped 4; count of bases not matched to a gene: 7. Germline CDR1 is MDHEN and CDR2 is SYDVKM. CDR3 loop: CASSRTGGWYNSPLHF. The DNA of the CDR3 is TGTGCCAGCAGCCGTACAGGGGGCTGGTATAATTCACCCCTCCACTTT.

V is TRBV29-1 and J is TRBJ1-1, with 7 positions matching TRBD1. The CDR3 loop spans 13 amino acids. Germline CDR1 is SQVTM and CDR2 is ANQGSEA. Losses at the gene ends were 6 bases for V and 1 base for J; bases not matched to a gene: 5. This CDR3 reads CSVTGTANTEAFF. The CDR3 DNA reads as TGCAGCGTCACCGGGACAGCGAACACTGAAGCTTTCTTT.

V and J are TRBV18 and TRBJ1-1; no clear D gene. The CDR3 is 13 amino acids. The V end was cut by 7 bases, the J end by 0 bases, with 9 bases between. The V gene's germline CDR1 is KGHSH and CDR2 LQKENI. The DNA of the CDR3 is TGTGCCAGCTTGGGAACCTTGAACACTGAAGCTTTCTTT. This translates into CASLGTLNTEAFF.

J is TRBJ1-5 and V is TRBV5-6, with D tentatively TRBD1 (5 bases). The CDR3 is 15 residues long. Germline V gives CDR1 SGHDT, CDR2 YYEEEE. With 0 bases removed from V and 5 bases from J, the gap between germline ends came to 12 bases. CDR3 residues: CASSLEGQGHQPQHF. In DNA form, the CDR3 reads TGTGCCAGCAGCTTGGAGGGCCAGGGACATCAGCCCCAGCATTTT.

J is TRBJ1-2 and V is TRBV29-1; D is uncertain. V was pared by 5 bases and J by 5 bases, with 12 bases between. Germline V gene lookup returns CDR1 SQVTM and CDR2 ANQGSEA. The CDR3 is 12 residues long. The CDR3 bases are TGCAGCGTTTTCGGGCAGTTATATGGCTACACCTTC. Translation: CSVFGQLYGYTF.

The chain carries TRBV7-8 and TRBJ2-5; 8 bases match TRBD2. Looked up from germline, CDR1 is SGHVS and CDR2 is FQNEAQ. The CDR3 runs 15 residues. The V segment lost 3 bases and the J segment 7 bases; nucleotides outside the gene matches: 10. The DNA for the CDR3 is TGTGCCAGCAGCTTGCGAGCGGGGGCCGCGGTGACCCAGTACTTC. Its protein product is CASSLRAGAAVTQYF.

The chain couples TRBV7-9 to TRBJ2-2; tentative D call: TRBD2 (6 bases). Germline lookup yields CDR1 SEHNR and CDR2 FQNEAQ (reference sequence). The CDR3 extends over 14 amino acids. The V gene lost 5 bases and the J gene lost 4 bases, with 11 bases spanning the gap. The CDR3 DNA follows: TGTGCCAGCAGCCGGGAGTCCACCACCGGGGAGCTGTTTTTT. This translates into CASSRESTTGELFF. The variable domain in full, completed from reference TRBV7-9 and TRBJ2-2, reads DTGVSQNPRHKITKRGQNVTFRCDPISEHNRLYWYRQTLGQGPEFLTYFQNEAQLEKSRLLSDRFSAERPKGSFSTLEIQRTEQGDSAMYLCASSRESTTGELFFGEGSRLTVL.

V is TRBV6-1 and J is TRBJ2-3; 15 bases are a match to TRBD2. The germline V gene encodes CDR1 MNHNS and CDR2 SASEGT. V lost 4 bases, J lost 1 base, and 0 bases stayed unmatched. The length of the CDR3 is 16 residues. The CDR3 DNA follows: TGTGCCAGCAGTGGGACTAGCGGGGGGGGCACAGATACGCAGTATTTT. Protein sequence: CASSGTSGGGTDTQYF.

The V call is TRBV10-3, the J call TRBJ2-1; 11 nucleotides line up with TRBD1. J was trimmed by 6 bases and V by 5 bases; bases with no gene match: 3. CDR1 ENHRY and CDR2 SYGVKD come from the germline V gene. The CDR3 is 14 residues long. The DNA of the CDR3 is TGTGCCATCAGTCCGGGACAGGGGGTCAATGAGCAGTTCTTC. It codes for CAISPGQGVNEQFF.